The rows below give T cell receptor beta chains drawn from one sample of a study of T cell responses to AZD1222 COVID-19 vaccine. Assay: immunoSEQ multiplex PCR; the TCRdb copy retains only in-frame clones and omits some. Of about 82,000 clones in the sample, over 90% were seen once. The source material was peripheral blood, sampled on day 0 of AZD1222 vaccination. The receptors were gathered from an adult in good health. Each CDR3 is given with its conserved first and last residue.

CASSLQGDGYTF,TRBJ1-2,TRBV5-1
CASSFWGVTYEQYF,TRBJ2-7,TRBV5-1
CASSLDAGEQKLFF,TRBJ1-4,TRBV7-2
CASSPSGTSYGYTF,TRBJ1-2,TRBV5-4
CASSSMGGAEAFF,TRBJ1-1,TRBV6-6
CASSVDSTDTQYF,TRBJ2-3,TRBV9
CASSQDRSGGATVNEQFF,TRBJ2-1,TRBV3-1/TRBV3-2
CASSLGSNYGYTF,TRBJ1-2,TRBV6-5
CASSLVRALTLHF,TRBJ1-6,TRBV7-2
CASSLQGEQYF,TRBJ2-7,TRBV18
CAISRDRGRVGNTIYF,TRBJ1-3,TRBV10-3
CASSSAGGPSTDTQYF,TRBJ2-3,TRBV5-1
CAIGQGEGYTF,TRBJ1-2,TRBV28
CASSEQALLFWYTF,TRBJ1-2,TRBV5-5
CASSLEGLGNQPQHF,TRBJ1-5,TRBV5-1
CASRRSGSTNEKLFF,TRBJ1-4,TRBV4-3
CASSDRDPYNSPLHF,TRBJ1-6,TRBV19
CASSLAPTGITGELFF,TRBJ2-2,TRBV5-4
CASMRGGGNGVYEQYF,TRBJ2-7,TRBV19
CASSTRLGNEQFF,TRBJ2-1,TRBV5-4
CASRFMGSNQPQHF,TRBJ1-5,TRBV28
CASSSDRGRNSGGYTF,TRBJ1-2,TRBV5-4
CASTLVGQGYGYTF,TRBJ1-2,TRBV5-1
CASFSLFWGIGEQYF,TRBJ2-7,TRBV27
CSAFGGRNTEAFF,TRBJ1-1,TRBV29-1
CASSLEAVNQPQHF,TRBJ1-5,TRBV11-2
CASSLGQGAGGYTF,TRBJ1-2,TRBV11-2
CASSLMGQGSYEQYF,TRBJ2-7,TRBV7-6
CASSPRDGAYEQYF,TRBJ2-7,TRBV18
CASSRSLGQGGSEQFF,TRBJ2-1,TRBV19